This entry features one T cell receptor (beta chain) sequence. Antigen unknown. This specimen belongs to a study of shared clonotypes between healthy human individuals. The study, taken as a whole, reports: Relative to clonotypes present in all four donors, those not shared had lower generation probabilities.

For sorted subsets, about 190 ng DNA per replicate equaled 33,000 or so T cell genomes. The protocol was immunoSEQ multiplex PCR, while the TCRdb copy is restricted to in-frame clones and leaves out a portion. Of roughly 590,000 clones in the sample, less than 97% were seen once. Naive-designated CD8 cells lacked CD45RO, were positively enriched for CCR7, and omitted terminally differentiated effector memory CD45RA+ cells. The clonotype comes from a young woman in good health. The sample comprised naive CD8+ T cells sorted from blood.

In DNA form, the CDR3 reads TGTGCCAGCAGTTACTCGATTGGACTAGCAGCTTACGAGCAGTACTTC. Its protein is CASSYSIGLAAYEQYF. The chain couples TRBV6-5 to TRBJ2-7; 8 bases map to TRBD2. Losses at the gene ends were 0 bases for V and 4 bases for J; bases not matched to a gene: 8. CDR1 is MNHEY, CDR2 SVGAGI, per germline. This CDR3 contains 16 residues.